This TCR beta chain was recorded in a study of T cell repertoires in cytomegalovirus infection. As for the study in general: Both a matching HLA type and CMV infection were indicated by public TCR beta signatures.

General study results and limits: The ex vivo response was dominated by HLA-C-restricted CMV-specific TCR beta clonotypes.

TCRdb itself ran the reads through MiXCR, one entry per CDR3 protein. The sample holds roughly 500,000 distinct CDR3 sequences, about 33% seen once. In germline, CDR1 is SGHTA, CDR2 FQGNSA. V lost 5 bases and J lost 7; bases outside the gene matches: 9. The CDR3 is 15 amino acids. This clonotype was detected many times. Its antigen is not identified. The sequencing here drew on cultured PBMCs, taken from culture after CMV antigen stimulation. This sequence joins TRBV7-2 and TRBJ2-7; 12 bases agree with TRBD2. This TCR was sampled from a human donor in good health (CMV status not recorded). Some clones in this sample may be carry-over from other donors' samples. CDR3 sequence (DNA): TGTGCCAGCAGCAGGACTAGCGGGAACGCCTTGGAGCAGTACTTC. Translation: CASSRTSGNALEQYF.